A single sample gave rise to the 5 T cell receptor beta chains below, sequenced in a study of blood T cell repertoires in COVID-19. Clones were sequenced by immunoSEQ multiplex PCR, and TCRdb holds only the in-frame ones, with some missing. The data hold approximately 140,000 clones, with 84% observed a single time. Sequencing used PBMCs or T cells enriched from blood (not recorded which). Receptors were obtained from a man in his forties with acute COVID-19.

This chain uses TRBV7-2 with TRBJ2-1; TRBD2 matches 14 bases. The CDR3 loop spans 17 amino acids. After removal of 0 bases from V and 10 bases from J, the junction contained 8 bases not matched to a gene. Germline CDR1 is SGHTA and CDR2 is FQGNSA. Here the CDR3 DNA reads TGTGCCAGCAGCTTAGCGGGACTAGCGGGGGCCGCCCTGGAGCAGTTCTTC. It translates to CASSLAGLAGAALEQFF.

The chain recombines TRBV19 with TRBJ1-5; 7 bases line up with TRBD1. Germline V gene lookup returns CDR1 LNHDA and CDR2 SQIVND (reference sequence). The CDR3 has 13 residues. V lost 6 bases to trimming and J lost 7 bases; unmatched junction nucleotides: 6. The CDR3 DNA sequence: TGTGCCAGTAGACCCCCAGGGGGGCAGCCCCAGCATTTT. This translates into CASRPPGGQPQHF.

The V call is TRBV19, the J call TRBJ1-5; D is undetermined. The ends were cut back, 5 bases at V and 6 bases at J, with 8 bases in the middle. Germline V CDR1 and CDR2: LNHDA, SQIVND (reference sequence). The CDR3 has 12 residues. The CDR3 here is CASSWRAQPQHF. For the CDR3, the DNA is TGTGCCAGTAGTTGGAGGGCTCAGCCCCAGCATTTT. Looking up the rest from reference TRBV19 and TRBJ1-5 gives the full variable domain: DGGITQSPKYLFRKEGQNVTLSCEQNLNHDAMYWYRQDPGQGLRLIYYSQIVNDFQKGDIAEGYSVSREKKESFPLTVTSAQKNPTAFYLCASSWRAQPQHFGDGTRLSIL.

The chain has TRBV19 and TRBJ1-2; possibly TRBD1 for D (5 bases). This CDR3 spans 16 amino acids. From germline, CDR1 is LNHDA and CDR2 SQIVND (reference sequence). Trimming took off 9 bases at V and 5 bases at J, with 25 bases between the two ends. The CDR3 nucleotides are TGTGCCAGCGGCGACCCCAGCCGGGACTTACTTTATGGCTACACCTTC. Its translation is CASGDPSRDLLYGYTF. Full variable domain (missing parts from reference TRBV19 and TRBJ1-2): DGGITQSPKYLFRKEGQNVTLSCEQNLNHDAMYWYRQDPGQGLRLIYYSQIVNDFQKGDIAEGYSVSREKKESFPLTVTSAQKNPTAFYLCASGDPSRDLLYGYTFGSGTRLTVV.

The chain employs TRBV29-1 and TRBJ2-3; 7 nucleotides match TRBD1. Germline loops: CDR1 SQVTM, CDR2 ANQGSEA. With V trimmed by 3 bases and J by 6 bases, 6 bases remained unmatched. The CDR3 runs to 13 residues. Here the CDR3 DNA reads TGCAGCGTTGAGTTGACAGGGCGGGATACGCAGTATTTT. Translated: CSVELTGRDTQYF.